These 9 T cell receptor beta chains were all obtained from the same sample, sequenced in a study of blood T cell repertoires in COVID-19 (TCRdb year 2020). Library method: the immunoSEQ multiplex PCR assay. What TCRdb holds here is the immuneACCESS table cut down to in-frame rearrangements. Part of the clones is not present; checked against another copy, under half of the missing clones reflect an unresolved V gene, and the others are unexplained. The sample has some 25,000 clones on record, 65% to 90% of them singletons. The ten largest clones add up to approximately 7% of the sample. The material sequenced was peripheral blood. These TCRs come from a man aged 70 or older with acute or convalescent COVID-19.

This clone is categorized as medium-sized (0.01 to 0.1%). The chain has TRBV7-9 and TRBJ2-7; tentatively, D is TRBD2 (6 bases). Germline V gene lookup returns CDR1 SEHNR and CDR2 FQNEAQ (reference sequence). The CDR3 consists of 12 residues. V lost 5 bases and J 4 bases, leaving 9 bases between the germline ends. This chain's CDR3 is CASSPGSYEQYF. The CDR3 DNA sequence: TGTGCCAGCAGCCCCGGGAGTTACGAGCAGTACTTC.

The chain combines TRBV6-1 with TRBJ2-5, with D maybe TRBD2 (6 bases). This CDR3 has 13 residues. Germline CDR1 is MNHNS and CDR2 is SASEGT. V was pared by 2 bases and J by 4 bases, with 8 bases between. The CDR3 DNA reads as TGTGCCAGCAGTGAACGCGGGGTAGAGACCCAGTACTTC. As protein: CASSERGVETQYF.

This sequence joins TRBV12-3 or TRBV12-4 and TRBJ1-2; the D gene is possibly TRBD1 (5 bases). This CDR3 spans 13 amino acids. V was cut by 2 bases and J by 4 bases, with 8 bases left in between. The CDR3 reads CASSLQGGYGYTF. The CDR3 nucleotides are TGTGCCAGCAGTTTACAGGGTGGCTATGGCTACACCTTC.

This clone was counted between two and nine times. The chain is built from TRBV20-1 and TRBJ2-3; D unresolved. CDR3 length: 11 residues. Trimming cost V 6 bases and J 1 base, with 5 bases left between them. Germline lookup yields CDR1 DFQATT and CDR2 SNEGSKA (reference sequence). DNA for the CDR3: TGCAGTGCAAAGCGCACAGATACGCAGTATTTT. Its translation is CSAKRTDTQYF.

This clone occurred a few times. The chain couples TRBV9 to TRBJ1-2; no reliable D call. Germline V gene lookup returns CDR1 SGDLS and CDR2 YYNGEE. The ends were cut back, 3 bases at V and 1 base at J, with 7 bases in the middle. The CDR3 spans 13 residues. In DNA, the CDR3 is TGTGCCAGCAGCGCAGGATTTAACTATGGCTACACCTTC. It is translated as CASSAGFNYGYTF.

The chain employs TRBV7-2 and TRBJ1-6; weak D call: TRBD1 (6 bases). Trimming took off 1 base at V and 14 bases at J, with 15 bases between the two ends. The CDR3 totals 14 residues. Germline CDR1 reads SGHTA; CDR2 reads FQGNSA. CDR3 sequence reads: CASSLGLTGRALHF. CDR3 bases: TGTGCCAGCAGCTTAGGGCTCACAGGGAGGGCCCTCCACTTT.

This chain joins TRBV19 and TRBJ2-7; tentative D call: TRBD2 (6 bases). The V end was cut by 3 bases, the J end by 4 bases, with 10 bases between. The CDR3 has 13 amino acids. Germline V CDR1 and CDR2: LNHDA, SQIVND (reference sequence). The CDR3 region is CASSMNRGYEQYF. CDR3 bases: TGTGCCAGTAGTATGAACCGGGGGTACGAGCAGTACTTC.

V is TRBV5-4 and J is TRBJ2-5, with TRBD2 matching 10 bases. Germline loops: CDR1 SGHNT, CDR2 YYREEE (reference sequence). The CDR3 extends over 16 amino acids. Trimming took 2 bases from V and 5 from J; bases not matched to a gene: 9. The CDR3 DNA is TGTGCCAGCAGCTTAGGAAGCGGGGGGGCCAGGGAGACCCAGTACTTC. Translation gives CASSLGSGGARETQYF.

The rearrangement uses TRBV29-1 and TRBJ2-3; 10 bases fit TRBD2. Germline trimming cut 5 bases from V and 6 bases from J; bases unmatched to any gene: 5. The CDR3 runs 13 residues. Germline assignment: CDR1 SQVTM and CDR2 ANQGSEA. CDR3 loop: CSVPSGSGDTQYF. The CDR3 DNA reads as TGCAGCGTTCCTAGCGGGAGTGGGGATACGCAGTATTTT.